A single sample is the source of the 14 T cell receptor beta chains below, sequenced in a study of T cell responses to AZD1222 COVID-19 vaccine. The protocol was immunoSEQ multiplex PCR, while the TCRdb copy is restricted to in-frame clones and leaves out a portion. Of fewer than 200,000 clones listed, 88% are singletons. The sample in question was peripheral blood, obtained 28 days after the second AZD1222 dose. The receptors stem from an adult who received the AZD1222 COVID-19 vaccine.

The DNA for the CDR3 is TGTGCCAGCAGACCGGGACAGGTCTCCTACGAGCAGTACTTC. Translating it yields CASRPGQVSYEQYF. The gene calls are TRBV27 and TRBJ2-7, with 8 bases matching TRBD1. Germline CDR1 reads MNHEY; CDR2 reads SMNVEV (reference sequence). Trimming removed 6 bases from V and 0 bases from J; junction bases left unmatched: 4. The CDR3 extends over 14 amino acids.

The V call is TRBV3-1 (or the pseudogene TRBV3-2), the J call TRBJ1-2; D uncertain. The CDR3 totals 14 residues. V was pared by 0 bases and J by 8 bases, with 13 bases between. Germline lookup yields CDR1 LGHDT and CDR2 YNNKEL (reference sequence). The DNA for the CDR3 is TGTGCCAGCAGCCAAGATATGGCTTCGAGGGGCTACACCTTC. Translating gives CASSQDMASRGYTF.

The chain joins TRBV3-1 (or the pseudogene TRBV3-2) to TRBJ2-7, with TRBD2 matching 11 bases. V lost 4 bases and J lost 0; bases outside the gene matches: 8. Germline loops: CDR1 LGHDT, CDR2 YNNKEL (reference sequence). The CDR3 has 17 residues. CDR3 amino acids: CASSRTKLAGDSYEQYF. In nucleotides, the CDR3 is TGTGCCAGCAGCCGAACGAAACTAGCGGGGGACTCCTACGAGCAGTACTTC.

The chain carries TRBV30 and TRBJ2-1, with D possibly TRBD2 on 6 matching bases. The germline V gene encodes CDR1 GTSNPN and CDR2 SVGIG (reference sequence). CDR3 size: 14 residues. V was clipped by 2 bases and J by 8 bases, with 16 bases between them. Written as DNA, the CDR3 is TGTGCCTGGAGTCCCTCCCCGGAGGGGCATGAGCAGTTCTTC. Translating it yields CAWSPSPEGHEQFF.

V is TRBV7-2 and J is TRBJ2-1; TRBD2 aligns across 9 bases. Germline trimming cut 5 bases from V and 4 bases from J; bases unmatched to any gene: 6. The CDR3 spans 15 residues. The V gene's germline CDR1 is SGHTA and CDR2 FQGNSA. DNA of the CDR3: TGTGCCAGCAGCCTTAGCGGGAGCCTATACAATGAGCAGTTCTTC. This sequence encodes CASSLSGSLYNEQFF.

This clone has just a few counts. V usage is TRBV7-8 and J usage is TRBJ2-2; tentatively, D is TRBD2 (5 bases). Trimming removed 3 bases from V and 6 bases from J, with 17 bases in between. The CDR3 totals 16 residues. Germline V CDR1 and CDR2: SGHVS, FQNEAQ. Here the CDR3 reads CASSFLTGIGAGELFF. The CDR3 DNA follows: TGTGCCAGCAGCTTCTTAACGGGCATCGGGGCCGGGGAGCTGTTTTTT.

The chain joins TRBV18 to TRBJ2-7; TRBD1 might be the D (6 bases). Looked up from germline, CDR1 is KGHSH and CDR2 is LQKENI. The CDR3 totals 13 residues. Deletions cut 3 bases from V and 1 base from J, with 7 bases between. The CDR3 spells CASSPDSSYEQYF. The CDR3 DNA is TGTGCCAGCTCACCGGACAGTTCCTACGAGCAGTACTTC.

The chain has TRBV5-8 and TRBJ1-2, with D perhaps TRBD1 (5 bases). Germline CDR1 and CDR2: SGHTS and YDEGEE. The CDR3 sequence is 15 residues long. The ends were cut back, 1 base at V and 4 bases at J, with 14 bases in the middle. Written as DNA, the CDR3 is TGTGCCAGCAGCTTGCCGGGGTGGGGCGGCTATGGCTACACCTTC. Translation gives CASSLPGWGGYGYTF.

The chain is built from TRBV3-1 (or the pseudogene TRBV3-2) and TRBJ2-7; 7 bases map to TRBD1. Looked up from germline, CDR1 is LGHDT and CDR2 is YNNKEL (reference sequence). This CDR3 comprises 11 residues. J gave up 6 bases and V 10 bases, and 6 bases lay outside the gene matches. This CDR3 reads CATSNRGEQYF. DNA for the CDR3: TGTGCCACCAGTAACAGGGGCGAGCAGTACTTC.

The chain employs TRBV3-1 (or the pseudogene TRBV3-2) and TRBJ1-2, with TRBD1 matching over 8 bases. The CDR3 loop spans 15 amino acids. CDR1 LGHDT and CDR2 YNNKEL come from the germline V gene (reference sequence). Losses at the gene ends were 0 bases for V and 5 bases for J; bases not matched to a gene: 5. Here the CDR3 reads CASSQDRQGPYGYTF. CDR3 sequence (DNA): TGTGCCAGCAGCCAAGATCGACAGGGGCCGTATGGCTACACCTTC.

This chain joins TRBV6-5 and TRBJ1-4; 7 bases align to TRBD1. V trimming: 6 bases; J trimming: 2 bases; junction bases outside the gene matches: 3. CDR1 is MNHEY, CDR2 SVGAGI, per germline. CDR3 length: 14 amino acids. CDR3 residues: CASSHRGTNEKLFF. DNA of the CDR3: TGTGCCAGCAGCCACAGGGGTACTAATGAAAAACTGTTTTTT.

V gene TRBV15 combines with J gene TRBJ2-3; 9 bases fit TRBD2. With V trimmed by 1 base and J by 5 bases, 7 bases remained unmatched. The CDR3 contains 16 residues. Germline assignment: CDR1 LNHNV and CDR2 YYDKDF (reference sequence). CDR3 in amino acids: CATSRAGRGGGDTQYF. The CDR3 nucleotides read TGTGCCACCAGCAGAGCGGGGCGGGGGGGCGGAGATACGCAGTATTTT.

The rearrangement uses TRBV9 and TRBJ1-1; 10 bases match TRBD1. Germline loops: CDR1 SGDLS, CDR2 YYNGEE. CDR3 size: 14 residues. J was trimmed by 3 bases and V by 4 bases; bases with no gene match: 3. The CDR3 nucleotides read TGTGCCAGCAGCAGACAGGGGGCGGACACTGAAGCTTTCTTT. Encoded protein: CASSRQGADTEAFF. The whole variable domain, filled in from reference TRBV9 and TRBJ1-1, reads DSGVTQTPKHLITATGQRVTLRCSPRSGDLSVYWYQQSLDQGLQFLIQYYNGEERAKGNILERFSAQQFPDLHSELNLSSLELGDSALYFCASSRQGADTEAFFGQGTRLTVV.

This sequence joins TRBV7-9 and TRBJ1-6, with 8 bases aligning to TRBD1. The CDR3 loop spans 14 amino acids. In germline, CDR1 is SEHNR, CDR2 FQNEAQ (reference sequence). V shed 4 bases, J shed 9 bases, and the junction held 5 bases outside the gene matches. CDR3 coding DNA: TGTGCCAGCAGCTCTACAGGGGGAGGTTCACCCCTCCACTTT. Encoded protein: CASSSTGGGSPLHF. The full variable domain, its missing parts supplied by reference TRBV7-9 and TRBJ1-6, is DTGVSQNPRHKITKRGQNVTFRCDPISEHNRLYWYRQTLGQGPEFLTYFQNEAQLEKSRLLSDRFSAERPKGSFSTLEIQRTEQGDSAMYLCASSSTGGGSPLHFGNGTRLTVT.